The source of this T cell receptor (beta chain) is a study of cytomegalovirus exposure and HLA in healthy donors. Germline V lookup: CDR1 SQVTM, CDR2 ANQGSEA. This CDR3 is 14 amino acids long. V gave up 2 bases and J gave up 1 base, with 11 bases separating them. Clones were sequenced by immunoSEQ multiplex PCR, and TCRdb holds only the in-frame ones, with some missing. The repertoire holds about 340,000 clones, about nine tenths seen once, with around 0.84% in the top ten. Input material: PBMCs. The V gene is TRBV29-1, the J gene TRBJ1-1, with D possibly TRBD1 on 6 matching bases. This sequence was found in a woman aged 18-29 years in good health and CMV-seronegative. The CDR3 bases are TGCAGCGTTGAACTGACGACAGGGAACACTGAAGCTTTCTTT. Translated: CSVELTTGNTEAFF.